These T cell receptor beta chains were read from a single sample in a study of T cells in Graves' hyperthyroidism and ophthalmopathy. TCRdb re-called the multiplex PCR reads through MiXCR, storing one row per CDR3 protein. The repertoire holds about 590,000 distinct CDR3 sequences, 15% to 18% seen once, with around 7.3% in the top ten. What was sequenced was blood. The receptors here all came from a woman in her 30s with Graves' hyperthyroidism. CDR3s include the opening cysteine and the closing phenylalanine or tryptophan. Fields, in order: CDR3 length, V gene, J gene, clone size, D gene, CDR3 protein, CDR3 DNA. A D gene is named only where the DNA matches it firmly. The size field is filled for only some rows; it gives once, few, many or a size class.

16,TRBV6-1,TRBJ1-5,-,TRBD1,CASGLGKGQINQPQHF,TGTGCCAGCGGACTCGGAAAGGGACAGATCAATCAGCCCCAGCATTTT
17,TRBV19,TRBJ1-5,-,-,CASSIDPLSEVWQPQHF,TGTGCCAGTAGTATAGATCCTTTGTCCGAGGTTTGGCAGCCCCAGCATTTT
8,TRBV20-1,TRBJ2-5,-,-,CSARDRYF,TGCAGTGCTAGAGATCGATACTTC
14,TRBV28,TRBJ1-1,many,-,CASSSTGKNTEAFF,TGTGCCAGCAGTTCGACCGGGAAGAACACTGAAGCTTTCTTT
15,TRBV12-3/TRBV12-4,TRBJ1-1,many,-,CASSFDSTAPTEAFF,TGTGCCAGCAGTTTTGATTCGACAGCGCCCACTGAAGCTTTCTTT
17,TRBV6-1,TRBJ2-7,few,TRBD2,CASNGPGGLAGVYEQYF,TGTGCCAGCAACGGACCTGGGGGCCTAGCGGGAGTCTACGAGCAGTACTTC
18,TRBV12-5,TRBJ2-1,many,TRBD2,CASGLGTSGISSYNEQFF,TGTGCTAGTGGTTTGGGGACTAGCGGGATCAGCTCCTACAATGAGCAGTTCTTC
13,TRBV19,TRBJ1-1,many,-,CATMPTGHSEAFF,TGTGCCACAATGCCGACAGGACACTCTGAAGCTTTCTTT
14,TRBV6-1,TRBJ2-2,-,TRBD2,CASTRLAPTGELFF,TGTGCCAGCACCAGACTAGCGCCCACCGGGGAGCTGTTTTTT
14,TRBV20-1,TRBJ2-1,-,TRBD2,CSALTSGILHEQFF,TGCAGTGCCCTTACTAGCGGGATCCTCCATGAGCAGTTCTTC
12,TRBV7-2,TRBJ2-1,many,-,CASSLGYNEQFF,TGTGCCAGCAGCTTAGGGTACAATGAGCAGTTCTTC
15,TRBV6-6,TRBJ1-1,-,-,CASSYGIGVNTEAFF,TGTGCCAGCAGTTACGGTATAGGAGTGAACACTGAAGCTTTCTTT
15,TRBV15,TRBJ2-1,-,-,CATSMIKVGVGEQFF,TGTGCCACCAGCATGATCAAGGTGGGTGTTGGTGAGCAGTTCTTC
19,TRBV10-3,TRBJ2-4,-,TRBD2,CAISVSGTSGKLAKSIQYF,TGTGCCATCAGTGTGTCCGGGACTAGCGGGAAACTAGCCAAAAGCATTCAGTACTTC
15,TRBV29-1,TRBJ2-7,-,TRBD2,CSVENGTSGSYEQYF,TGCAGCGTTGAAAACGGGACTAGCGGATCCTACGAGCAGTACTTC
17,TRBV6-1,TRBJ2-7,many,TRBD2,CASSPNSGLAGGGEQYF,TGTGCCAGCAGTCCCAATAGTGGACTAGCGGGAGGTGGTGAGCAGTACTTC
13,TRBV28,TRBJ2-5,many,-,CASRGDGAETQYF,TGTGCCAGCAGGGGGGACGGGGCAGAGACCCAGTACTTC
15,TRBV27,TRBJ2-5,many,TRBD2,CASSRTSGTQETQYF,TGTGCCAGCAGCCGAACTAGCGGAACACAAGAGACCCAGTACTTC
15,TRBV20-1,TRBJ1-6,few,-,CSAREALLYNSPLHF,TGCAGTGCTAGAGAGGCGCTGCTATATAATTCACCCCTCCACTTT
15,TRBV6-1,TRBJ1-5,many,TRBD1,CASSAPGTGGQPQHF,TGTGCCAGCAGTGCCCCCGGGACAGGGGGCCAGCCCCAGCATTTT
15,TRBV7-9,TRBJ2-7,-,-,CASSLIPGEAYEQYF,TGTGCCAGCAGCTTAATTCCAGGGGAAGCCTACGAGCAGTACTTC
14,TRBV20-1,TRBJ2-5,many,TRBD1,CSATGTGGRETQYF,TGCAGTGCTACGGGGACAGGGGGCCGGGAGACCCAGTACTTC
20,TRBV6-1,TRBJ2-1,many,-,CASSDMGTGEASGSRHEQFF,TGTGCCAGCAGTGACATGGGGACAGGGGAGGCTAGCGGGAGTCGTCATGAGCAGTTCTTC
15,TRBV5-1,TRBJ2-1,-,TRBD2,CASSFSGRGEDEQFF,TGCGCCAGCAGCTTCAGCGGGAGAGGGGAGGATGAGCAGTTCTTC
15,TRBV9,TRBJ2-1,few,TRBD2,CASSVRTSGSYEQFF,TGTGCCAGCAGCGTACGGACTAGCGGGAGTTATGAGCAGTTCTTC
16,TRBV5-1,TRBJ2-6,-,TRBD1,CASRTGTDSGANVLTF,TGCGCCAGCAGGACCGGGACAGACTCTGGGGCCAACGTCCTGACTTTC
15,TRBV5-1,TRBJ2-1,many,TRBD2,CASSLEAGGHNEQFF,TGCGCCAGCAGCTTGGAGGCGGGAGGACACAATGAGCAGTTCTTC
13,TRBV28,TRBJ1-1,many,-,CASKEGERTEAFF,TGTGCCAGCAAGGAGGGCGAGAGAACTGAAGCTTTCTTT
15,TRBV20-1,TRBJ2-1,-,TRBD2,CSARSRAGAGNEQFF,TGCAGTGCTAGATCCAGAGCGGGAGCCGGCAATGAGCAGTTCTTC
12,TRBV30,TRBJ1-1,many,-,CAWSVQVGEAFF,TGTGCCTGGAGTGTACAGGTGGGTGAAGCTTTCTTT
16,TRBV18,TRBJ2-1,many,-,CASSRTLTGLADEQFF,TGTGCCAGCTCACGCACATTAACGGGGTTGGCCGATGAGCAGTTCTTC
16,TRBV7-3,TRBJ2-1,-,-,CASSSSEGPAYNEQFF,TGTGCCAGCAGCTCGTCCGAGGGGCCTGCCTACAATGAGCAGTTCTTC
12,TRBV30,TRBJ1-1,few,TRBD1,CATGQGRLEAFF,TGTGCCACGGGACAGGGTCGACTTGAAGCTTTCTTT
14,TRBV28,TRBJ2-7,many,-,CASRSVQGGPEQYF,TGTGCCAGCAGGTCAGTCCAGGGGGGACCCGAGCAGTACTTC
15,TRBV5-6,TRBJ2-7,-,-,CASSPPPGRAYEQYF,TGTGCCAGCAGCCCCCCCCCCGGCCGCGCCTACGAGCAGTACTTC
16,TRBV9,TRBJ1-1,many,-,CASSVGKGALVTEAFF,TGTGCCAGCAGCGTAGGGAAGGGAGCGTTAGTGACTGAAGCTTTCTTT
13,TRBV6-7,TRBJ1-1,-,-,CTSHGRPDTEAFF,TGTACCAGCCATGGACGACCGGACACTGAAGCTTTCTTT
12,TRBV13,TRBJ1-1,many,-,CASSLRRGEAFF,TGTGCCAGCAGCTTGAGGCGGGGGGAGGCTTTCTTT
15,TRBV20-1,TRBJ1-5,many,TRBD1,CSARTGAVGNQPQHF,TGCAGTGCTAGGACAGGGGCGGTTGGCAATCAGCCCCAGCATTTT
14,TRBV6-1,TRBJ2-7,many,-,CASSGYREAYEQYF,TGTGCCAGCAGTGGATACCGGGAAGCCTACGAGCAGTACTTC
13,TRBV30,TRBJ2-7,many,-,CAWSVSQLHEQYF,TGTGCCTGGAGTGTTAGTCAGTTACACGAGCAGTACTTC
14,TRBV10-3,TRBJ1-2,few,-,CATNSVSQEGGYTF,TGTGCCACTAACTCCGTTAGTCAGGAAGGTGGCTACACCTTC
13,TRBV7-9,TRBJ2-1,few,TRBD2,CASSSDIGGEQFF,TGTGCCAGCAGCTCGGATATCGGGGGGGAGCAGTTCTTC
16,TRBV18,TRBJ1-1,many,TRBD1,CASSPLQGARNTEAFF,TGTGCCAGCTCACCACTACAGGGGGCGCGGAACACTGAAGCTTTCTTT
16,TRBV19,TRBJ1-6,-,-,CASSKNCWGDNSPLHF,TGTGCCAGTAGCAAAAACTGTTGGGGGGATAATTCACCCCTCCACTTT
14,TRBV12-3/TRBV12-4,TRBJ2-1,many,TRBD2,CASSQIAGSYEQFF,TGTGCCAGCAGCCAAATAGCGGGATCATATGAGCAGTTCTTC
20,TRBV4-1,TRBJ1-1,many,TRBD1,CASSQDPGTGGEPRNTEAFF,TGCGCCAGCAGCCAAGATCCTGGGACAGGAGGGGAACCTAGGAACACTGAAGCTTTCTTT
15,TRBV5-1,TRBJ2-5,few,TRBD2,CASSTGTSGFGTQYF,TGCGCCAGCAGCACCGGGACTAGCGGTTTTGGGACCCAGTACTTC
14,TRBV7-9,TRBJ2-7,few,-,CASSYNVSSYEQYF,TGTGCCAGCAGCTATAATGTGAGCTCCTACGAGCAGTACTTC
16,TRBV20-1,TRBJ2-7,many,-,CSARERGGLPSYEQYF,TGCAGTGCTAGAGAGAGGGGGGGACTTCCCTCCTACGAGCAGTACTTC
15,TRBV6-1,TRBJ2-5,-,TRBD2,CASKREGGGQETQYF,TGTGCCAGCAAGCGGGAGGGAGGGGGACAAGAGACCCAGTACTTC
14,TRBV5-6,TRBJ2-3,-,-,CASSWDGNTDTQYF,TGTGCCAGCAGCTGGGACGGAAACACAGATACGCAGTATTTT
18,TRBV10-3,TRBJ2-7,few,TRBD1,CAISESFLRGQGPYEQYF,TGTGCCATCAGTGAGTCGTTTTTGAGGGGACAGGGGCCCTACGAGCAGTACTTC
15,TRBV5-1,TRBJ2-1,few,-,CASSFLESIHNEQFF,TGCGCCAGCAGCTTCCTAGAGTCGATCCACAATGAGCAGTTCTTC
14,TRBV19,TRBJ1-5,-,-,CASSSGDRGQPQHF,TGTGCCAGTAGTTCAGGGGATCGGGGTCAGCCCCAGCATTTT
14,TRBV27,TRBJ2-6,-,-,CASGQPSGANVLTF,TGTGCCAGCGGCCAACCCTCTGGGGCCAACGTCCTGACTTTC
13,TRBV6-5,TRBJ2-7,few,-,CASSYSEAYEQYF,TGTGCCAGCAGTTATAGTGAAGCCTACGAGCAGTACTTC
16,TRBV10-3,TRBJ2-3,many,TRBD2,CAISLEAGENTDTQYF,TGTGCCATCAGTTTAGAGGCGGGAGAAAACACAGATACGCAGTATTTT